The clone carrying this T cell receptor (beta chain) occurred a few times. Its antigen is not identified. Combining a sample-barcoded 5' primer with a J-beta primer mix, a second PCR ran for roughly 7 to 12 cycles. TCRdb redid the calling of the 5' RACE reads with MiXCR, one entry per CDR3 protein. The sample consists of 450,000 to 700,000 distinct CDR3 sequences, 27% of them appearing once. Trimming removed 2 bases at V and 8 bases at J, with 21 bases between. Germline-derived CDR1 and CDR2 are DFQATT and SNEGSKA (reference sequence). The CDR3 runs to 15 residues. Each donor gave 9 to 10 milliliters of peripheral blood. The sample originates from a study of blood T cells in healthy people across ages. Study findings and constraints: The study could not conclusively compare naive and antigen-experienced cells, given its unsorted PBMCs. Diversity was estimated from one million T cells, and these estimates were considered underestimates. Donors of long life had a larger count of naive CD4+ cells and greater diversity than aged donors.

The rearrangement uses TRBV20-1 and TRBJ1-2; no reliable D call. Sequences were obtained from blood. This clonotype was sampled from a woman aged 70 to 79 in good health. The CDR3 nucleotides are TGCAGTGCTAGACCGCGGACGGGGAGTGTGGGGGGCTACACCTTC. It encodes CSARPRTGSVGGYTF.